Each of the 8 T cell receptor beta chains below was sequenced from the same sample in a study of blood T cell repertoires in COVID-19. Data came from immunoSEQ multiplex PCR; TCRdb stores just in-frame clones and leaves some out. The sample comprises 200,000 to 300,000 clones, roughly 84% of which are singletons, and 2% to 2.5% rests with the top ten. Sample: peripheral blood. The receptor source for this set is a man aged 35 to 55 who had recovered from COVID-19.

J is TRBJ2-7 and V is TRBV3-1 (or the pseudogene TRBV3-2); 9 positions match TRBD1. The CDR3 is 14 amino acids. The J segment lost 5 bases and the V segment lost 3 bases, leaving 5 bases of the junction unmatched. In germline, CDR1 is LGHDT, CDR2 YNNKEL (reference sequence). The chain's CDR3 is CASSHWDRVNEQYF. The CDR3 DNA reads as TGTGCCAGCAGCCACTGGGACAGGGTCAACGAGCAGTACTTC.

The chain carries TRBV9 and TRBJ1-3; D perhaps matches TRBD1 (6 bases). Deletions cut 1 base from V and 0 bases from J, with 11 bases between. The CDR3 length is 16 residues. The germline CDR1 and CDR2 sequences are SGDLS and YYNGEE. CDR3 loop: CASSVNTGLSGNTIYF. The CDR3 nucleotides are TGTGCCAGCAGCGTAAATACAGGGCTCTCTGGAAACACCATATATTTT. Combining the CDR3 with reference TRBV9 and TRBJ1-3 gives the whole variable domain DSGVTQTPKHLITATGQRVTLRCSPRSGDLSVYWYQQSLDQGLQFLIQYYNGEERAKGNILERFSAQQFPDLHSELNLSSLELGDSALYFCASSVNTGLSGNTIYFGEGSWLTVV.

Here the CDR3 DNA reads TGTGCCAGCAGCTTGTCCGGGACAGGGAGGAATGAGCAGTTCTTC. It encodes CASSLSGTGRNEQFF. The J gene is TRBJ2-1, the V gene TRBV5-4; 9 bases agree with TRBD1. Per the germline V gene, CDR1 is SGHNT and CDR2 is YYREEE (reference sequence). The junction had 6 bases not matched to a gene; V was cut back by 1 base and J by 7 bases. This CDR3 spans 15 amino acids.

The chain combines TRBV6-5 with TRBJ1-4, with D maybe TRBD1 (6 bases). The CDR3 has 14 amino acids. CDR1 is MNHEY and CDR2 is SVGAGI in the germline V gene. Trimming removed 5 bases from V and 4 bases from J, with 11 bases in between. In nucleotides, the CDR3 is TGTGCCAGCAGTCCGGGACACAGTAATGAAAAACTGTTTTTT. Amino acids: CASSPGHSNEKLFF.

The J gene is TRBJ2-5, the V gene TRBV19; no reliable D call. V dropped 5 bases and J dropped 0 bases, with 10 bases sitting between them. The CDR3 is 14 residues long. The V gene's germline CDR1 is LNHDA and CDR2 SQIVND (reference sequence). Written as DNA, the CDR3 is TGTGCCAGTAGTGATACTGCGTACCAAGAGACCCAGTACTTC. Translated, it gives CASSDTAYQETQYF.

V gene TRBV28 combines with J gene TRBJ1-1, with D uncertain. The V end lost 7 bases, the J end lost 5 bases, and 5 bases lay between the germline ends. The CDR3 contains 10 residues. The germline CDR1 and CDR2 sequences are MDHEN and SYDVKM. DNA for the CDR3: TGTGCCAGCAAACAGACTGAAGCTTTCTTT. This encodes CASKQTEAFF.

The V and J genes are TRBV29-1 and TRBJ2-1, with D possibly matching TRBD1 (6 bases). Per the germline V gene, CDR1 is SQVTM and CDR2 is ANQGSEA. The V end lost 4 bases, the J end lost 4 bases, and 14 bases lay between the germline ends. This CDR3 comprises 14 residues. The CDR3 DNA reads TGCAGCGTTGGGGGGATGACAGGTTACAATGAGCAGTTCTTC. It yields the protein CSVGGMTGYNEQFF.

This clone has only one observation. V is TRBV2 and J is TRBJ2-5, with 9 bases lining up with TRBD1. The CDR3 runs to 15 residues. The J segment lost 1 base and the V segment lost 6 bases, leaving 6 bases of the junction unmatched. CDR1 and CDR2 from the germline V gene are SNHLY and FYNNEI. CDR3 DNA sequence: TGTGCCAGCAGCCCACAGGGGGCTCCCCAAGAGACCCAGTACTTC. Protein: CASSPQGAPQETQYF. The complete variable domain, with remaining parts taken from reference TRBV2 and TRBJ2-5, reads EPEVTQTPSHQVTQMGQEVILRCVPISNHLYFYWYRQILGQKVEFLVSFYNNEISEKSEIFDDQFSVERPDGSNFTLKIRSTKLEDSAMYFCASSPQGAPQETQYFGPGTRLLVL.